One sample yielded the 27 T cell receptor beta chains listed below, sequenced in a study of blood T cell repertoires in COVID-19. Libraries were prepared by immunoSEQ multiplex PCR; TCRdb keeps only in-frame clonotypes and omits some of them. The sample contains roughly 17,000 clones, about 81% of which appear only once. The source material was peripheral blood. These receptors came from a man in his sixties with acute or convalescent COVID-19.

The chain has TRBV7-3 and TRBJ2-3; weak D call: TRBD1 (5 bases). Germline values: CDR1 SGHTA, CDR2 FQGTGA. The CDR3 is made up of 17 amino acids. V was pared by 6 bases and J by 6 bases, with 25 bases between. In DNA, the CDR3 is TGTGCCAGCAGGATAGGGGCAGGGCAACGAAATTTGGATACGCAGTATTTT. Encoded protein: CASRIGAGQRNLDTQYF.

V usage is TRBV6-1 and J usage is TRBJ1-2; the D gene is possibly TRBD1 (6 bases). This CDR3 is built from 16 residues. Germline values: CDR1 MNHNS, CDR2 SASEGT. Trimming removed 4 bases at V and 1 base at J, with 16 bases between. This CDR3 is CASSVPPGQNNYGYTF. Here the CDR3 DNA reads TGTGCCAGCAGTGTACCCCCGGGACAAAATAACTATGGCTACACCTTC.

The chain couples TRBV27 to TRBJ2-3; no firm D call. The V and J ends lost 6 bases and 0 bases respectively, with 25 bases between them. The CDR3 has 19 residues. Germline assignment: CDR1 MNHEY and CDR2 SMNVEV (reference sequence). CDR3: CASRPSPPSPRSSTDTQYF. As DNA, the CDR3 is TGTGCCAGCAGGCCATCTCCCCCGTCCCCCAGATCTAGCACAGATACGCAGTATTTT.

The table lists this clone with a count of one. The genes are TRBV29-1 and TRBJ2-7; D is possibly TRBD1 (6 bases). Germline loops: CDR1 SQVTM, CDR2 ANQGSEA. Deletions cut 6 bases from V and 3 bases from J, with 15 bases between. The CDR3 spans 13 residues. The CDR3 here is CSVVTGDLYEQYF. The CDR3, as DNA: TGCAGCGTGGTGACAGGAGATCTCTACGAGCAGTACTTC.

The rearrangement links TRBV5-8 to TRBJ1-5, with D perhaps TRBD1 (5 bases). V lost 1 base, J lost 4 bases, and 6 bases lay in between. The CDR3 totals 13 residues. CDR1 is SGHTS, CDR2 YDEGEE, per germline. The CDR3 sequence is CASSLTGNQPQHF. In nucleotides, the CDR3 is TGTGCCAGCAGCTTGACAGGTAATCAGCCCCAGCATTTT.

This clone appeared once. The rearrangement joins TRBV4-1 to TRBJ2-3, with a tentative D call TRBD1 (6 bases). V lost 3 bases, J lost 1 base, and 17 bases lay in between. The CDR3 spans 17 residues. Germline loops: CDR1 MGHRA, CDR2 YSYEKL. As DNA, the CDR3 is TGCGCCAGCAGCCACTCCTCACCGGGACACCGCACAGATACGCAGTATTTT. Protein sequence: CASSHSSPGHRTDTQYF.

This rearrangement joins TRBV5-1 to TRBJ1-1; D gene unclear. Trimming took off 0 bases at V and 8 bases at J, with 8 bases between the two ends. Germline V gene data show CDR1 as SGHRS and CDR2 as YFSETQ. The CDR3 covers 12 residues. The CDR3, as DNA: TGCGCCAGCAGCTTGGGAGAACGAGAAGCTTTCTTT. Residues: CASSLGEREAFF.

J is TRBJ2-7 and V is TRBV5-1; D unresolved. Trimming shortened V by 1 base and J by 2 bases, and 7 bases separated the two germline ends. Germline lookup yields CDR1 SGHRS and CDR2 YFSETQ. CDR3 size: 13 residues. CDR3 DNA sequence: TGCGCCAGCAGCTTGACAGCTACCTACGAGCAGTACTTC. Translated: CASSLTATYEQYF.

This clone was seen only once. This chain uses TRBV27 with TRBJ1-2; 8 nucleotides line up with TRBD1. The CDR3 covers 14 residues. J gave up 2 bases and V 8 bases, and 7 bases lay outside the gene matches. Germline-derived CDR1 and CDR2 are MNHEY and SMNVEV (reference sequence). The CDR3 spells CASSGQGPNYGYTF. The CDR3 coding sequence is TGTGCCAGCTCTGGACAGGGCCCAAACTATGGCTACACCTTC.

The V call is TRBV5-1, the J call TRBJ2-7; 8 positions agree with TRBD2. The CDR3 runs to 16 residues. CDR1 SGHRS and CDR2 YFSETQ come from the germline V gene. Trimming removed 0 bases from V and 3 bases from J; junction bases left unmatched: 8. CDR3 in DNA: TGCGCCAGCAGCTTGGCGGGCGGGGGGATCCACTACGAGCAGTACTTC. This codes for CASSLAGGGIHYEQYF.

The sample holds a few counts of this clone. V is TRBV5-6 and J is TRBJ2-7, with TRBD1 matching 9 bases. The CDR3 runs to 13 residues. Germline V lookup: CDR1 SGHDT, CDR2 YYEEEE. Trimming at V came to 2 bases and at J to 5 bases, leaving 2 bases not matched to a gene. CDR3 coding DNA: TGTGCCAGCAGCTTCACAGGGGGCAACGAGCAGTACTTC. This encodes CASSFTGGNEQYF.

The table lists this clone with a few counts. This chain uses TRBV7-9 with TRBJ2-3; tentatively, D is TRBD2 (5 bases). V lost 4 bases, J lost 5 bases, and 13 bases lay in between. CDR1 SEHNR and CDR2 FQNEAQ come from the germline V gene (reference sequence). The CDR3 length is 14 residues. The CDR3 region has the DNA TGTGCCAGCAGCTCTTACTCGGCGGGAGATACGCAGTATTTT. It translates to CASSSYSAGDTQYF. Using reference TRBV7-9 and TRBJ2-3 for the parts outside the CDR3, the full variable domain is DTGVSQNPRHKITKRGQNVTFRCDPISEHNRLYWYRQTLGQGPEFLTYFQNEAQLEKSRLLSDRFSAERPKGSFSTLEIQRTEQGDSAMYLCASSSYSAGDTQYFGPGTRLTVL.

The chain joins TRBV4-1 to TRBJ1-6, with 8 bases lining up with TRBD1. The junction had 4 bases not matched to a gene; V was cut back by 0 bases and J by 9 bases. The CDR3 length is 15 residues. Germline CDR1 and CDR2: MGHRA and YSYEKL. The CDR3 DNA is TGCGCCAGCAGCCAAGATCAAGACAGGGGTTCACCCCTCCACTTT. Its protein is CASSQDQDRGSPLHF.

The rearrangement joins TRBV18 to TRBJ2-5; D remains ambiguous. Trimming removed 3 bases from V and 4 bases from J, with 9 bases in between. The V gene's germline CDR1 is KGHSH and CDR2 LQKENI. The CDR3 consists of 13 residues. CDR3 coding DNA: TGTGCCAGCTCACCGGCAGGTTTAGAGACCCAGTACTTC. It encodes CASSPAGLETQYF.

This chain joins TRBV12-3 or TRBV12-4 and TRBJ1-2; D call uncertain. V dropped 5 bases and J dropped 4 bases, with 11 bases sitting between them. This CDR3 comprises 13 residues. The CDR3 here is CASSQDGLYGYTF. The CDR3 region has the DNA TGTGCCAGCAGTCAGGACGGACTCTATGGCTACACCTTC.

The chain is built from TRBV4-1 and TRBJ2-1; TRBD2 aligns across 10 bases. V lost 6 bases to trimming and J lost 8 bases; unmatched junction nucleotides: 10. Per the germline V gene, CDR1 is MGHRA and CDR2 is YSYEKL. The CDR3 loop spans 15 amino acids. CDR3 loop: CASSHQAGGGYEQFF. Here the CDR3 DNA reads TGCGCCAGCAGTCACCAAGCGGGGGGGGGTTATGAGCAGTTCTTC.

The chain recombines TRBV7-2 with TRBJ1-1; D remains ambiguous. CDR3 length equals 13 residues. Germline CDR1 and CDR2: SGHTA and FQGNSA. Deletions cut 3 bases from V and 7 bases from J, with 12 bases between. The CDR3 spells CASSFRVGSEAFF. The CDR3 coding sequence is TGTGCCAGCAGCTTTCGTGTGGGCAGTGAAGCTTTCTTT.

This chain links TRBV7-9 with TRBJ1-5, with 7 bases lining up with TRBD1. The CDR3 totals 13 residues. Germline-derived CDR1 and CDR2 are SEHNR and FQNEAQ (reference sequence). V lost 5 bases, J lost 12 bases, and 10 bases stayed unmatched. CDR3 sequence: CASSPKDRFFQHF. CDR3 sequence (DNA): TGTGCCAGCAGCCCCAAGGACAGGTTTTTCCAGCATTTT.

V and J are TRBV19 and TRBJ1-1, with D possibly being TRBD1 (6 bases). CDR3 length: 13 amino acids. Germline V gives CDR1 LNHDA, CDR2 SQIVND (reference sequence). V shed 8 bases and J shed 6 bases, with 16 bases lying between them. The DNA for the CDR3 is TGTGCCAGTCGAACGGGGGGGCTCCCTGAAGCTTTCTTT. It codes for CASRTGGLPEAFF.

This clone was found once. The CDR3 loop reads CASRTYGTGPYEQYF. CDR3 bases: TGTGCCAGCAGGACTTACGGGACAGGACCCTACGAGCAGTACTTC. V gene TRBV6-5 combines with J gene TRBJ2-7; 8 positions agree with TRBD1. Germline V lookup: CDR1 MNHEY, CDR2 SVGAGI. V was clipped by 6 bases and J by 2 bases; unmatched bases: 9. CDR3 length equals 15 residues.

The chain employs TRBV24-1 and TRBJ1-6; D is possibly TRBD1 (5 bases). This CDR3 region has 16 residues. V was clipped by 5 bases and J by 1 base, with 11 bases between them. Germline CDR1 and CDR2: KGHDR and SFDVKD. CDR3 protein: CATSGKEGSYNSPLHF. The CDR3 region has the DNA TGTGCCACCAGTGGCAAGGAGGGGTCCTATAATTCACCCCTCCACTTT.

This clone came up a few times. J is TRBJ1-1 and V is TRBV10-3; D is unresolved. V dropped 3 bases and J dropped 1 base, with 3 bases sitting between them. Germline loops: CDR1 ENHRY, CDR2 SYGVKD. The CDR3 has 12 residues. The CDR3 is CAISDRNTEAFF. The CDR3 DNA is TGTGCCATCAGTGACAGGAACACTGAAGCTTTCTTT.

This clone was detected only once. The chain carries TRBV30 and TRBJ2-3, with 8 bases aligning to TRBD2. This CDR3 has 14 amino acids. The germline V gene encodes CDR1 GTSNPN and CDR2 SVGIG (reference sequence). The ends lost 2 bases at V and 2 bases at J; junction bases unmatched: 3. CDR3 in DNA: TGTGCCTGGAGTTCAGCGGGGGACACAGATACGCAGTATTTT. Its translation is CAWSSAGDTDTQYF. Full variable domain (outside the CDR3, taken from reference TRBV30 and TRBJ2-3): SQTIHQWPATLVQPVGSPLSLECTVEGTSNPNLYWYRQAAGRGLQLLFYSVGIGQISSEVPQNLSASRPQDRQFILSSKKLLLSDSGFYLCAWSSAGDTDTQYFGPGTRLTVL.

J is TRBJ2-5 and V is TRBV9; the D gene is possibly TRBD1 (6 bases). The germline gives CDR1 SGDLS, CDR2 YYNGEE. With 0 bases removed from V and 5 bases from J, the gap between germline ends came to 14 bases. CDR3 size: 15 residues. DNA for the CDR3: TGTGCCAGCAGCGTAGATGGGGCAAGGGGGGAGACCCAGTACTTC. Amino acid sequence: CASSVDGARGETQYF.

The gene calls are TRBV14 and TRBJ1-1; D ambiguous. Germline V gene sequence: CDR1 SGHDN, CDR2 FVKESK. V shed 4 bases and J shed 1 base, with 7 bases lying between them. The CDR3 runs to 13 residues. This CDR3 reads CASSPYRNTEAFF. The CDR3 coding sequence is TGTGCCAGCAGCCCTTACAGGAACACTGAAGCTTTCTTT.

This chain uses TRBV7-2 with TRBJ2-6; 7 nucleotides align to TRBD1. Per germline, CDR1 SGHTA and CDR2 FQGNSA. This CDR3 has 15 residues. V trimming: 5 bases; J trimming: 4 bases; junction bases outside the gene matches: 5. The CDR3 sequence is CASSPRGPGANVLTF. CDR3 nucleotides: TGTGCCAGCAGCCCTAGGGGGCCCGGGGCCAACGTCCTGACTTTC.

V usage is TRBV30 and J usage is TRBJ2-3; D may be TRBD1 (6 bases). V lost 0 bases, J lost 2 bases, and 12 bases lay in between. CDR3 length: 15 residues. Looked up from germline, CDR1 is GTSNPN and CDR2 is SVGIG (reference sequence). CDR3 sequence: CAWSVPGHTTDTQYF. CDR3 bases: TGTGCCTGGAGTGTACCGGGACACACCACAGATACGCAGTATTTT.